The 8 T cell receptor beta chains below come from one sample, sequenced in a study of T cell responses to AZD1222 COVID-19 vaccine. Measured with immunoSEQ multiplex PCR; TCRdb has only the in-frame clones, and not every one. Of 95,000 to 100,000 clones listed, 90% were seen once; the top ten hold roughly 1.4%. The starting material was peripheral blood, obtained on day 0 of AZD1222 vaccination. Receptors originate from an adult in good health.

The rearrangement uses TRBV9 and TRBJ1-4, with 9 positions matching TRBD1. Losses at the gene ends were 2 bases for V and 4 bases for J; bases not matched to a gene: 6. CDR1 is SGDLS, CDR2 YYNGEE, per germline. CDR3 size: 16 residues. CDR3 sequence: CASSVDRGIFNEKLFF. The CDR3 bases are TGTGCCAGCAGCGTCGACAGGGGGATCTTTAATGAAAAACTGTTTTTT. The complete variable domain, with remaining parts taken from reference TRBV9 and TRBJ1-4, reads DSGVTQTPKHLITATGQRVTLRCSPRSGDLSVYWYQQSLDQGLQFLIQYYNGEERAKGNILERFSAQQFPDLHSELNLSSLELGDSALYFCASSVDRGIFNEKLFFGSGTQLSVL.

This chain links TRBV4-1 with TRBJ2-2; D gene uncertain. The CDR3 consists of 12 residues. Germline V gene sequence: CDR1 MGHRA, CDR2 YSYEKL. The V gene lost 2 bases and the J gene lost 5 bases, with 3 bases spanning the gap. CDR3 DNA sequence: TGCGCCAGCAGCCAATCAACCGGGGAGCTGTTTTTT. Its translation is CASSQSTGELFF.

CDR3 loop: CASSQDSGAGQYF. The CDR3 DNA is TGTGCCAGCAGCCAAGATAGCGGGGCCGGGCAGTATTTT. This chain joins TRBV7-2 and TRBJ2-3; 8 nucleotides match TRBD2. CDR3 length: 13 residues. J gave up 11 bases and V 5 bases, and 9 bases lay outside the gene matches. Per the germline V gene, CDR1 is SGHTA and CDR2 is FQGNSA.

CDR3 region: CASSLRDGFGDTQYF. The CDR3 region has the DNA TGTGCCAGCAGCTTAAGGGACGGTTTTGGAGATACGCAGTATTTT. The V gene is TRBV11-2, the J gene TRBJ2-3; D may correspond to TRBD1 or TRBD2 (5 bases each). V lost 2 bases and J lost 5, with 14 bases in between. Per germline, CDR1 SGHAT and CDR2 FQNNGV. There are 15 residues in the CDR3. The full variable domain, rest sourced from reference TRBV11-2 and TRBJ2-3, is EAGVAQSPRYKIIEKRQSVAFWCNPISGHATLYWYQQILGQGPKLLIQFQNNGVVDDSQLPKDRFSAERLKGVDSTLKIQPAKLEDSAVYLCASSLRDGFGDTQYFGPGTRLTVL.

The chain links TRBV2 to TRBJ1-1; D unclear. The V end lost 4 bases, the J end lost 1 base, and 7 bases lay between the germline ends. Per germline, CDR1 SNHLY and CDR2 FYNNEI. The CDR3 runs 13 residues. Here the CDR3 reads CASSVAGNTEAFF. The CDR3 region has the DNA TGTGCCAGCAGTGTAGCGGGGAACACTGAAGCTTTCTTT.

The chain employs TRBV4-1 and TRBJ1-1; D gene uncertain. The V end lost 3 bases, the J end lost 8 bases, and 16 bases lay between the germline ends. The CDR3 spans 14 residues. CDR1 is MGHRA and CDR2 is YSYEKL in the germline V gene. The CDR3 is CASSHQSSPPEAFF. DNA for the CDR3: TGCGCCAGCAGCCACCAATCCTCTCCGCCCGAAGCTTTCTTT.

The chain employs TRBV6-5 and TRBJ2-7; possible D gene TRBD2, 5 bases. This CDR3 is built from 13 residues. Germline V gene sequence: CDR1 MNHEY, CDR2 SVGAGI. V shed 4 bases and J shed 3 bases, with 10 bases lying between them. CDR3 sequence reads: CASSSRTHYEQYF. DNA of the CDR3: TGTGCCAGCAGTTCCCGGACTCACTACGAGCAGTACTTC.

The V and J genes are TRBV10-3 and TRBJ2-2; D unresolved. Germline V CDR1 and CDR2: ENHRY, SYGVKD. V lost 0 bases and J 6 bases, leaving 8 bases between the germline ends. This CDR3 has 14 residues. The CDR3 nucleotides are TGTGCCATCAGTGAGTCGAAGTCCCCCGGGGAGCTGTTTTTT. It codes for CAISESKSPGELFF.